The T cell receptor (beta chain) described here comes from a study of shared clonotypes between healthy human individuals. Using immunoSEQ multiplex PCR, the repertoire was profiled, and TCRdb retains in-frame clones only, with some absent. Here the sample spans approximately 1.5 million clones, approximately 98.5% being singletons. Trimming removed 5 bases from V and 4 bases from J; junction bases left unmatched: 2. CDR3 length: 12 residues. Per germline, CDR1 SQVTM and CDR2 ANQGSEA. The sequencing sample was made of naive CD4+ T cells sorted from blood. The subset is: CD45RA+ positively selected. This chain joins TRBV29-1 and TRBJ2-3; 8 bases match TRBD1. The TCR sequence derives from a man aged 30-40 years in good health. CDR3 residues: CSVPTGADTQYF. In nucleotides, the CDR3 is TGCAGCGTTCCGACAGGGGCAGATACGCAGTATTTT.